This paragraph covers one TCR beta chain sequence. Antigen specificity is unknown. This may stem from a read error, because a much larger clone lies one nucleotide away. Diagnosis rested on symptoms, serum thyroxine and TRAb, thyroid ultrasound, and orbital computed tomography. This CDR3 is 16 amino acids long. Germline loops: CDR1 SEHNR, CDR2 FQNEAQ (reference sequence). The sample comes from a study of T cells in Graves' hyperthyroidism and ophthalmopathy. Study observations and caveats: In blood, most of the thyroid clonotypes expanded above 0.001 were also present.

Amplified TCR beta CDR3 regions came from RNA transcripts. An initial round of RT-PCR targeting the TCR CDR3 relied on the HTBI primer set. TCRdb re-derived calls from the multiplex PCR reads in MiXCR, one entry per CDR3 protein. This sample has some 530,000 distinct CDR3 sequences; 20% to 25% occur once, and the top ten carry around 47%. The rearrangement joins TRBV7-9 to TRBJ2-2; the D gene is possibly TRBD1 (6 bases). Material for sequencing was blood. This clonotype was obtained from a woman in her seventies with Graves' ophthalmopathy. The chain's CDR3 is CANSLIQGPNTGELFF. The DNA for the CDR3 is TGTGCCAACAGCTTAATTCAGGGGCCGAACACCGGGGAGCTGTTTTTT.